These T cell receptor beta chains were read from a single sample in a study of T cell responses to AZD1222 COVID-19 vaccine. Using immunoSEQ multiplex PCR, the repertoire was profiled, and TCRdb retains in-frame clones only, with some absent. This table holds 160,000 or so clones, approximately 90% found once. Sample: peripheral blood, taken after recovery from COVID-19. These receptors all stem from an adult who had recovered from COVID-19. CDR3s include the opening cysteine and the closing phenylalanine or tryptophan. D genes are given only for firm matches. Clone sizes are given selectively: once, few, many, or a class where the clone is expanded.

j_gene	v_gene	abundance	d_gene	CDR3nt	CDR3aa
TRBJ1-1	TRBV2	.	.	TGTGCCGGGGGACGGATGAACACTGAAGCTTTCTTT	CAGGRMNTEAFF
TRBJ1-4	TRBV10-3	few	.	TGTGCCATCAGGAGGGACGGAGGTAATGAAAAACTGTTTTTT	CAIRRDGGNEKLFF
TRBJ1-2	TRBV9	.	.	TGTGCCAGCAGCGTAGAAGGGGGGACGCCCTATGGCTACACCTTC	CASSVEGGTPYGYTF
TRBJ2-7	TRBV11-2	.	TRBD1	TGTGCCAGCAGCTTTCCGGGACAGGGGGCGCATGAGCAGTACTTC	CASSFPGQGAHEQYF
TRBJ1-3	TRBV7-9	.	.	TGTGCCAGCAGCCCCGAAAAATGGACCATATATTTT	CASSPEKWTIYF
TRBJ1-6	TRBV24-1	.	.	TGTGCCTCTCCCCCCGGAGTCAATTCACCCCTCCACTTT	CASPPGVNSPLHF
TRBJ1-5	TRBV6-5	.	.	TGTGCCAGCAGGAGGGGGGAGATACCGGAGCCCCAGCATTTT	CASRRGEIPEPQHF
TRBJ2-7	TRBV18	.	TRBD1	TGTGCCAGCTCACCGGGACAGAGCTCCTACGAGCAGTACTTC	CASSPGQSSYEQYF
TRBJ1-2	TRBV10-3	.	.	TGTGCCATCAGTGAGCTGGACTATGGCTACACCTTC	CAISELDYGYTF
TRBJ2-2	TRBV29-1	.	TRBD1	TGCAGCGTGGTGACAGGGCCAACTAGGACCGGGGAGCTGTTTTTT	CSVVTGPTRTGELFF
TRBJ2-3	TRBV7-9	.	.	TGTGCCAGCAGCTTAGGGGGCAAAGTCAGGGATACGCAGTATTTT	CASSLGGKVRDTQYF
TRBJ1-5	TRBV6-2/TRBV6-3	.	TRBD1	TGTGCCAGCAGTCCGAACAGGGGGCGGCAAGGGCAGCCCCAGCATTTT	CASSPNRGRQGQPQHF
TRBJ2-1	TRBV4-2	.	.	TGTGCCAGCAGCCCGACGGCTCAGGATGAGCAGTTCTTC	CASSPTAQDEQFF
TRBJ2-1	TRBV9	once	TRBD1	TGTGCCAGCAGCGGTGGGCAGGGGGCAGGTGAGCAGTTCTTC	CASSGGQGAGEQFF
TRBJ1-2	TRBV27	.	.	TGTGCCAGCAGTACAACAGGAGAGCTCGGCTATGGCTACACCTTC	CASSTTGELGYGYTF
TRBJ1-5	TRBV19	.	TRBD1	TGTGCCAGTAGCCAAGAGCGGGCAGGGGGGATAAGCAATCAGCCCCAGCATTTT	CASSQERAGGISNQPQHF
TRBJ2-2	TRBV19	.	TRBD1	TGTGCCAGTAGCTTTGGGACAGGCACCGGGGAGCTGTTTTTT	CASSFGTGTGELFF
TRBJ1-1	TRBV9	.	.	TGTGCCAGCAGCAGCCACCTGGGACCAATGAACACTGAAGCTTTCTTT	CASSSHLGPMNTEAFF
TRBJ2-7	TRBV7-8	.	.	TGTGCCAGCAGCGGACGGCTTATAGGGGACAACTCCTACGAGCAGTACTTC	CASSGRLIGDNSYEQYF
TRBJ1-1	TRBV9	.	TRBD1	TGTGCCAGCAGCGTATCCCCGGGACAGGGGGCCCGTCGCACTGAAGCTTTCTTT	CASSVSPGQGARRTEAFF
TRBJ2-2	TRBV6-5	.	TRBD1	TGTGCCAGCAGTTACAATCGGGGACAGGGGGACGGGGAGCTGTTTTTT	CASSYNRGQGDGELFF
TRBJ2-5	TRBV4-2	.	TRBD2	TGTGCCAGCAGCCAAGATAGGCCAAGCGGGGGGAAGGAGACCCAGTACTTC	CASSQDRPSGGKETQYF
TRBJ2-2	TRBV27	.	TRBD2	TGTGCCAGCAGTTTCTTAGCGGGTAGCACCGGGGAGCTGTTTTTT	CASSFLAGSTGELFF
TRBJ2-1	TRBV6-5	.	.	TGTGCCAGCAGTTCACCCGAAGCGGGCACATACAATGAGCAGTTCTTC	CASSSPEAGTYNEQFF
TRBJ2-5	TRBV5-4	few	TRBD1	TGTGCCAGCAGCTCAGAACCAGGGGGTTTGGGGGAGACCCAGTACTTC	CASSSEPGGLGETQYF
TRBJ2-2	TRBV6-5	.	.	TGTGCCAGCAGGTCCCGGACGAACACCGGGGAGCTGTTTTTT	CASRSRTNTGELFF
TRBJ2-2	TRBV5-1	.	.	TGCGCCAGCGGGGGTTTGGCGTCCACCGGGGAGCTGTTTTTT	CASGGLASTGELFF
TRBJ2-6	TRBV2	.	TRBD1	TGTGCCAGCAGTGCCCCCCGGGACAGGGCTGGGGCCAACGTCCTGACTTTC	CASSAPRDRAGANVLTF
TRBJ1-2	TRBV28	.	TRBD1	TGTGCCAGCAGCCCCCCCGACAGGGAGGGGTATGGCTACACCTTC	CASSPPDREGYGYTF
TRBJ2-3	TRBV25-1	.	TRBD1	TGTGCCAGCAGCGAGCGACAGGGGACAGATACGCAGTATTTT	CASSERQGTDTQYF
TRBJ2-7	TRBV12-3/TRBV12-4	.	.	TGTGCCAGCACCCACGGTAGCTCCTACGAGCAGTACTTC	CASTHGSSYEQYF
TRBJ1-1	TRBV18	.	.	TGTGCCAGCTCACCACAGGGGGTGAACACTGAAGCTTTCTTT	CASSPQGVNTEAFF
TRBJ2-2	TRBV19	once	.	TGTGCCAGTAGTACGAAGACTCCCCTGAACACCGGGGAGCTGTTTTTT	CASSTKTPLNTGELFF
TRBJ1-5	TRBV6-5	.	TRBD1	TGTGCCAGCAGATTTCAGGGGGCCGATCAGCCCCAGCATTTT	CASRFQGADQPQHF
TRBJ2-7	TRBV2	.	TRBD1	TGTGCCAGCAGAGATTCAGGGGGACCGTCCTACGAGCAGTACTTC	CASRDSGGPSYEQYF